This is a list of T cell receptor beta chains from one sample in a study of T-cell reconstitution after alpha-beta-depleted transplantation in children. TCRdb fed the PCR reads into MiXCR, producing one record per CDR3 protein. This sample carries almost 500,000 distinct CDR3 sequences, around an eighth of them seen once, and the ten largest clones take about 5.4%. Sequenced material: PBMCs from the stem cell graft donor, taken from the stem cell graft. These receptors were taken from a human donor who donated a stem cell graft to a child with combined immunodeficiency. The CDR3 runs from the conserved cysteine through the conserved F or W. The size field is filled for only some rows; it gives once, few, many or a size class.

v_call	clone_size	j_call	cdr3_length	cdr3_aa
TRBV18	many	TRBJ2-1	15	CASSPPIAADNEQFF
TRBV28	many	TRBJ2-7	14	CAIKAGTGVYEQYF
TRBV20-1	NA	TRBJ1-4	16	CSARVGALSTNEKLFF
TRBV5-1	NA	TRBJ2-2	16	CASSLVSNFNTGELFF
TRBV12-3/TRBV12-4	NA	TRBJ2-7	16	CASSGTSGGHNYEQYF
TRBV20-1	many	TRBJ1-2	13	CSARDRLKGGYTF
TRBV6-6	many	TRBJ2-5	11	CASTFGETQYF
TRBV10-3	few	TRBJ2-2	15	CAISPNPANTGELFF
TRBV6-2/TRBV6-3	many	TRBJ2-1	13	CASSYGFEYEQFF
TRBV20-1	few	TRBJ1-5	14	CSARLTGGDQPQHF
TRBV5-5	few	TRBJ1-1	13	CASSVGINTEAFF
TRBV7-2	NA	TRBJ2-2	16	CASSLKLAGGTGELFF
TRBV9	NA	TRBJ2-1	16	CASSPRTGYFLGEQFF
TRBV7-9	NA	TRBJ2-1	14	CASTPEPHYNEQFF
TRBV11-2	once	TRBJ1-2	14	CASSLGTFNYGYTF
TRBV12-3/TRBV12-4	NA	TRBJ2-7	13	CAARGTGSYEQYF
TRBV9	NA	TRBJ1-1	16	CASSASHRGGNTEAFF
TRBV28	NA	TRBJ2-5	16	CASSPTRFTTGETQYF
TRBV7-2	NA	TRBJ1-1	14	CASSLVYENTEAFF
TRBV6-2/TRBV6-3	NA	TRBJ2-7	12	CASTQDSYEQYF
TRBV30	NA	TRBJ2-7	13	CAWSSLGFYEQYF
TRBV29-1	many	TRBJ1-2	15	CSVRTGPGRTYGYTF
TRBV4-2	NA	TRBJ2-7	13	CAMGPGTVCEQYF
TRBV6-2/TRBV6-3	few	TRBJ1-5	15	CASIQGQGYNQPQHF
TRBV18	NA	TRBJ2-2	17	CASSWRENPRGTGELFF
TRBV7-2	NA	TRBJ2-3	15	CASSHRDQNTDTQYF
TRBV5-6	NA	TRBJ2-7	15	CASSLGGQNSYEQYF
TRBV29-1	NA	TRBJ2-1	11	CSVGTGFEQFF
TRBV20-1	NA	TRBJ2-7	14	CSASLEAGAYEQYF
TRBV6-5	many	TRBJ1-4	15	CASSYSGTLNEKLFF
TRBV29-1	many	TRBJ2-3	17	CSVLGVETSGSTDTQYF
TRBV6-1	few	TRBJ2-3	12	CATEVGRDTQYF
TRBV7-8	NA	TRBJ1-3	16	CASSLDRPTSGNTIYF
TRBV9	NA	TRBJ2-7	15	CASSVVAGTSYEQYF
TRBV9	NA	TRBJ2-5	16	CASSPRYSGYQETQYF
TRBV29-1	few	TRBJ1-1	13	CSVVGWEGTEAFF
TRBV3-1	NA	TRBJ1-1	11	CASSQGREAFF
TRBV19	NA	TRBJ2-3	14	CASSIGGWGDTQYF
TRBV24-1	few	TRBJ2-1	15	CATSAGTASYNEQFF
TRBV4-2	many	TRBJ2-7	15	CASSQGEGAGYEQYF
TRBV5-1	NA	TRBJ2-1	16	CASSLAPGHDYNEQFF
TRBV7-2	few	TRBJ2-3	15	CASRPPGSSTDTQYF